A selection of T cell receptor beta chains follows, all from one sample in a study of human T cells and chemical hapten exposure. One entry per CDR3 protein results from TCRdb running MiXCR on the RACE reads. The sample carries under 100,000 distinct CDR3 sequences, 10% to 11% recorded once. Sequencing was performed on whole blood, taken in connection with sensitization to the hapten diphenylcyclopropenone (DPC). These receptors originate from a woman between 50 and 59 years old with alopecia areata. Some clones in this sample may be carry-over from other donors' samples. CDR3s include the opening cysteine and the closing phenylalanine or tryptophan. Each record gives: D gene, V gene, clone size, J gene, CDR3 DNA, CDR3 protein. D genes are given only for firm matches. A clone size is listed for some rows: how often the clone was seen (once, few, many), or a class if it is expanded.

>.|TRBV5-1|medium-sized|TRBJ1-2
TGCGCCAGCAGCTTGGGGTACGCCTATGGCTACACCTTC
CASSLGYAYGYTF
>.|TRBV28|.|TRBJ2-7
TGTGCCAGCACAGGAGCCATATACGAGCAGTACTTC
CASTGAIYEQYF
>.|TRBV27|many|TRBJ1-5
TGTGCCAGCAGTTTCTCGACAGCTAGCAATCAGCCCCAGCATTTT
CASSFSTASNQPQHF
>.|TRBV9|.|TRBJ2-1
TGTGCCAGCAGCTCCGTGGCGATTGCCTACAATGAGCAGTTCTTC
CASSSVAIAYNEQFF
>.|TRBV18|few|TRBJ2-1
TGTGCCAGCCCCGTCACCCCCTCCCAACTTGGCGATGAGCAGTTCTTC
CASPVTPSQLGDEQFF
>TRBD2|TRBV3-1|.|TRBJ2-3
TGTGCCAGCAGCCCCCGGACTAGCGGGACTAGCACAGATACGCAGTATTTT
CASSPRTSGTSTDTQYF
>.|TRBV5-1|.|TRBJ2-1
TGCGCCAGCACCCAAGCGGGTGAGCAGTTCTTC
CASTQAGEQFF
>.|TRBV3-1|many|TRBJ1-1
TGTGCCAGCAGGCGGGGCCCAGAGAACACTGAAGCTTTCTTT
CASRRGPENTEAFF
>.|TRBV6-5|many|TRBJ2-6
TGTGCCAGCAGCCAGGACCGTCACCGCTCTGGGGCCAACGTCCTGACTTTC
CASSQDRHRSGANVLTF
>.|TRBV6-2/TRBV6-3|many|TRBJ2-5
TGTGCCAGCAGTTACGGGACACTCCAAGAGACCCAGTACTTC
CASSYGTLQETQYF
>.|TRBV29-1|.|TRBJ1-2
TGCAGCGTTGAAGATCCGAACCCCGGCCATGGTTATGGCTACACCTTC
CSVEDPNPGHGYGYTF
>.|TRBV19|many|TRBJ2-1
TGTGCCAGTAGCTTTACTAAGCGGTCCAACAATGAGCAGTTCTTC
CASSFTKRSNNEQFF
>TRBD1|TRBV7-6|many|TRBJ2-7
TGTGCCAGCAGCTTAGCGGTGGCTCAGGGGGCTACCTACGAGCAGTACTTC
CASSLAVAQGATYEQYF
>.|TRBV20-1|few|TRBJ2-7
TGCAGTGCTAGAGCCGCAGGACAAGGGCCCTCCTACGAGCAGTACTTC
CSARAAGQGPSYEQYF
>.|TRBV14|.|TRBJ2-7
TGTGCCAGCAGTCGCCGAGGGGGGCCACACAACTCCTACGAGCAGTACTTC
CASSRRGGPHNSYEQYF
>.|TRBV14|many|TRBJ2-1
TGTGCCAGCAGCCAAGATCGAGGAAGCGGCTTCTACAATGAGCAGTTCTTC
CASSQDRGSGFYNEQFF